This T cell receptor (beta chain) is drawn from a study of cytomegalovirus exposure and HLA in healthy donors. General study results and limits: Within the approximately 120 validation repertoires, first-cohort TCR clusters tended to co-occur, according to a later analysis. The classifier was said to identify cytomegalovirus status with high specificity and sensitivity.

Germline loops: CDR1 SEHNR, CDR2 FQNEAQ (reference sequence). CDR3 length: 17 amino acids. The trim removed 4 bases at V and 4 bases at J, leaving 10 bases unmatched. The donors were in the 120-subject validation cohort, distinct from the approximately 670-subject first cohort. The table came from immunoSEQ multiplex PCR; TCRdb's copy has only in-frame clones and leaves some out. The sample lists around 190,000 clones, about 82% seen once, with roughly 1.5% in the top ten. Concerning this clone itself: What it binds is not known.

The rearrangement joins TRBV7-9 to TRBJ1-4; 9 bases fit TRBD1. The sequenced sample was PBMCs. This sequence originates from a woman aged 18-29 years in good health and CMV-seronegative. This CDR3 reads CASSSRGTGFVNEKLFF. The DNA for the CDR3 is TGTGCCAGCAGCTCCCGCGGGACAGGGTTTGTTAATGAAAAACTGTTTTTT.